This T cell receptor beta chain was identified in a study of response to subunit inactivated influenza vaccine. Study-level points and caveats: The authors offered the suggestion that each seasonal influenza vaccination recruits few new T cells.

Comments on this clonotype: Its antigen remains unknown.

V lost 1 base, J lost 0 bases, and 7 bases lay in between. The germline CDR1 and CDR2 sequences are DFQATT and SNEGSKA (reference sequence). The CDR3 is 13 amino acids. TCRdb called the RT-PCR reads again in MiXCR, with one record for every CDR3 protein. This table holds 150,000 or so distinct CDR3 sequences, approximately 11% found once. The sequencing here drew on CD8+ T cells sorted from PBMCs, taken approximately 25 months after vaccination. The chain is built from TRBV20-1 and TRBJ2-7; no clear D. The sequence derives from a man between 50 and 69 years old who received an inactivated influenza vaccine. The CDR3 loop reads CSARGGYSYEQYF. The CDR3, as DNA: TGCAGTGCTAGAGGAGGATACTCCTACGAGCAGTACTTC.